This paragraph covers one TCR beta chain sequence. Germline V gene sequence: CDR1 SGHTA, CDR2 FQGNSA. The trim removed 3 bases at V and 1 base at J, leaving 2 bases unmatched. The CDR3 sequence is 17 residues long. As originally analysed: Amplification with reference gene primers provided the estimates of nucleated cell counts. The table came from immunoSEQ multiplex PCR; TCRdb's copy has only in-frame clones and leaves some out. V and J calls and clone size follow that table, whereas D and trimming were derived from the DNA. Among some 140,000 clones, under 80% were seen once, and the ten largest hold around 13%. The sample comes from a study of blood T cell repertoires in COVID-19. The overall study: Whether acute or convalescent, the COVID-19 samples came from the United States, Italy and Spain.

Specimen: peripheral blood. The rearrangement links TRBV7-2 to TRBJ2-2, with TRBD2 matching over 13 bases. The receptor was derived from a man of 80 years or more with acute or convalescent COVID-19. The CDR3 loop is CASSFTSGGVNTGELFF. The CDR3 bases are TGTGCCAGCAGCTTTACTAGCGGGGGGGTGAACACCGGGGAGCTGTTTTTT.